This TCR beta chain originates from a study of identical twins. This clonotype was counted a few times. Each CDR3 protein gets one entry after TCRdb re-called the 5' RACE reads with MiXCR. The sample lists some 790,000 distinct CDR3 sequences, about 18% occurring once. The V end was cut by 5 bases, the J end by 5 bases, with 9 bases between. This CDR3 is 11 amino acids long. Germline CDR1 DFQATT, CDR2 SNEGSKA (reference sequence). The same data also contributed to another study, on T cells expressing NK-cell markers. That source reports: Seven sequenced donors out of eight were HCMV-seropositive, one seronegative.

The origin of this receptor is a woman under 30 in good health. The genes are TRBV20-1 and TRBJ1-1; D gene ambiguous. The sequencing sample was made of PBMCs. CDR3 nucleotides: TGCAGTGCTCGAGGGTGGACTGAAGCTTTCTTT. It translates to CSARGWTEAFF.